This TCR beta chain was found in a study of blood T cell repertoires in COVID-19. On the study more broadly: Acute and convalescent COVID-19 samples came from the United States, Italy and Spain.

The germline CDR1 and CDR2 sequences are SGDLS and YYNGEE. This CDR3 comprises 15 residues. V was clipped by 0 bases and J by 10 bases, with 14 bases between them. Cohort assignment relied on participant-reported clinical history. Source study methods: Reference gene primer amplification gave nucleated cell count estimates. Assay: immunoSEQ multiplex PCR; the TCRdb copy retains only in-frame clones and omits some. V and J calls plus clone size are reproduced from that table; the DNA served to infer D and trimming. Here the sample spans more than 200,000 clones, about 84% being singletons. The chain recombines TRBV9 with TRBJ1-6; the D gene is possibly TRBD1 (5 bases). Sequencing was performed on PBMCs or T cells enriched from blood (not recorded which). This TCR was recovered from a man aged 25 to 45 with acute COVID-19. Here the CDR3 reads CASSVGGGVGSPLHF. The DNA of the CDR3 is TGTGCCAGCAGCGTAGGGGGAGGGGTGGGATCACCCCTCCACTTT.